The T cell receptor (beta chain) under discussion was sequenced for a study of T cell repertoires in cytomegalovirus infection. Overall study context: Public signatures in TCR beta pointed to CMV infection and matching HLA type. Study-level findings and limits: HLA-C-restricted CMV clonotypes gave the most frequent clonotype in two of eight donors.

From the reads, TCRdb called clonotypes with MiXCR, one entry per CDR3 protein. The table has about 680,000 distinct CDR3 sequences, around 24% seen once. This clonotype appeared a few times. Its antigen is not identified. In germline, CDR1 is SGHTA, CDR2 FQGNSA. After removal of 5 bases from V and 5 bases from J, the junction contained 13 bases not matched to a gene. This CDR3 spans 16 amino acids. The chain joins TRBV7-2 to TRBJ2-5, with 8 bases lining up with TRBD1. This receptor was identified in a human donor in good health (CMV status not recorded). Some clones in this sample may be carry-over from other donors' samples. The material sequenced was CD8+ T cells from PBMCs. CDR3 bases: TGTGCCAGCAGCCTTTCCCCATGGACAGGGAAGGAGACCCAGTACTTC. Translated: CASSLSPWTGKETQYF.